This T cell receptor beta chain was identified during a study of control samples from healthy donors and cancer patients. Produced via immunoSEQ multiplex PCR; TCRdb's table is partial and in-frame only. The table shows approximately 140,000 clones, with less than 90% occurring only once. V lost 4 bases to trimming and J lost 3 bases; unmatched junction nucleotides: 7. CDR3 length: 15 residues. Germline V gene data show CDR1 as SGHNT and CDR2 as YYREEE (reference sequence). This TCR derives from a woman in her 30s in good health. This chain links TRBV5-4 with TRBJ2-7; 10 nucleotides match TRBD1. Material for sequencing was blood. The CDR3 bases are TGTGCCAGCAGCAAGACCGGGACAGGGGTCTACGAGCAGTACTTC. Its translation is CASSKTGTGVYEQYF. The complete variable domain, with remaining parts taken from reference TRBV5-4 and TRBJ2-7, reads ETGVTQSPTHLIKTRGQQVTLRCSSQSGHNTVSWYQQALGQGPQFIFQYYREEENGRGNFPPRFSGLQFPNYSSELNVNALELDDSALYLCASSKTGTGVYEQYFGPGTRLTVT.